This T cell receptor (beta chain) was found in a study of cytomegalovirus exposure and HLA in healthy donors. Findings of the study overall: There were some public TCRs occurring in many donors, but most TCR sequences were rare. It was only CMV serostatus that was available as immune exposure information. Other equally common chains were less clonally expanded than HLA-associated TCR beta chains, a later analysis showed. Earlier analysis found most TCR beta V segments productive about 87% or about 30% of the time.

The PCR was carried out with 60 Vbeta primers and 13 Jbeta primers. Data came from immunoSEQ multiplex PCR; TCRdb stores just in-frame clones and leaves some out. The sample holds 95,000 to 150,000 clones, about four fifths seen once. Note on this clone: Its antigen is unidentified.

This TCR came from a woman aged 55-69 years in good health and CMV-seropositive. Sequencing was done on a sample of PBMCs.

The CDR3 spells CAISGTGNQPQHF. The CDR3 bases are TGTGCCATCAGTGGGACAGGGAATCAGCCCCAGCATTTT. V gene TRBV10-3 combines with J gene TRBJ1-5; the match to TRBD1 covers 8 bases. The CDR3 totals 13 residues. CDR1 and CDR2 from the germline V gene are ENHRY and SYGVKD. The V and J ends lost 4 bases and 4 bases, in that order; junction bases with no gene match: 0.